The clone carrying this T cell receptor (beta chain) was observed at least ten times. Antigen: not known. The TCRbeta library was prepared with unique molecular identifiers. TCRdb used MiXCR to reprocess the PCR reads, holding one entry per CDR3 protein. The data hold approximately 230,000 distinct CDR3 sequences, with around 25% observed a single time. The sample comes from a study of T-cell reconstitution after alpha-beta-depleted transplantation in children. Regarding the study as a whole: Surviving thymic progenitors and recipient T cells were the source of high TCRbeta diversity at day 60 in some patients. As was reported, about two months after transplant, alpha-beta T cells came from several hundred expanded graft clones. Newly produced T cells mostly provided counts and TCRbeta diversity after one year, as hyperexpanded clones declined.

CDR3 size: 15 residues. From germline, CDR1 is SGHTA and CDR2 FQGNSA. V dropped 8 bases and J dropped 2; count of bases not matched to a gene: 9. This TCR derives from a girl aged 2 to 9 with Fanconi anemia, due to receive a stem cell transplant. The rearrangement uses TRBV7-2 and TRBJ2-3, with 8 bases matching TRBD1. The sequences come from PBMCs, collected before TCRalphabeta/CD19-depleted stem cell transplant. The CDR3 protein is CASYGDRMATDTQYF. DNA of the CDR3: TGTGCCAGCTATGGGGACAGGATGGCCACAGATACGCAGTATTTT. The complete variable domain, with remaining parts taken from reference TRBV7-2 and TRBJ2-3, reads GAGVSQSPSNKVTEKGKDVELRCDPISGHTALYWYRQSLGQGLEFLIYFQGNSAPDKSGLPSDRFSAERTGGSVSTLTIQRTQQEDSAVYLCASYGDRMATDTQYFGPGTRLTVL.